This T cell receptor (beta chain) was captured by sequencing in a study of T cells expressing NK-cell markers (dated by TCRdb to the early 2020s). Notes on the research overall: In sorted CD3+CD56+NKG2C+, CD3+CD56+NKG2C- and CD3+CD56-NKG2C+ T-cell subsets from 8 or 9 donors, TCR beta-chain repertoires were profiled. Among the eight sequenced donors, seven were HCMV-seropositive and one was HCMV-seronegative. The eight sequenced donors were randomly selected healthy volunteers, three men and five women. Sequencing of the libraries produced 2 x 150 bp reads on Illumina HiSeq 2000/2500, MiSeq or NextSeq.

HCMV-specific IgG was detected in serum with a commercial ELISA kit to determine HCMV serostatus. Ficoll density gradient centrifugation was used to isolate peripheral blood mononuclear cells from blood. Comments on this clonotype: The antigen it recognizes is unknown.

For sequencing, an Illumina HiSeq 2000 was employed. TCR beta cDNA libraries were prepared using 5'RACE template switching, which introduced a universal primer site and unique molecular identifiers. Synthesis of cDNA was primed from the TCR beta constant segment and was followed by two consecutive PCR amplification steps. The authors' analysis ran thus. MIGEC was used to demultiplex reads and group the reads by UMI, and MiTCR was used to assemble and quantify clonotypes. To remove erroneous sequences, TCR cDNA sequences were retained only when supported by two or more reads. Downstream repertoire analysis used the tcR package, and clonotypes were matched across fractions by CDR3 nucleotide sequence plus V segment. VDJmatch was used to annotate antigen specificity against VDJdb, with one amino acid substitution in CDR3 allowed. Reads reprocessed by TCRdb are summarized as one entry per CDR3 protein sequence, and DNA is absent. V and J calls and clone size were set by TCRdb, not the authors. The sample table on file contains roughly 180,000 distinct CDR3 sequences. Of the sample, roughly 21% falls within the top ten clones.

The germline V gene (reference sequence) specifies DFQATT as CDR1 and SNEGSKA as CDR2. The CDR3 numbers 16 residues from cysteine through phenylalanine. No DNA is listed. Here is what the overall study found, with its caveats: For about 6 donors, the dominant CD3+CD56+NKG2C+ clonotypes were among the top 10 CD8+ clonotypes and accounted for roughly 1.0-8% of CD8+ T cells. It remained unclear whether the expanded NKG2C-expressing T cell clones were specific for HCMV antigens. Those dominant clonotypes were again the most abundant among CD3+CD56-NKG2C+ cells in a few donors, at about 25-60.1%.

The receptor chain draws on TRBV20-1 and TRBJ2-1; the TCRdb D gene call, TRBD2, has no DNA to confirm it. The clonotype originates from a man aged 18 to 69 in good health. The sample was blood T cells: a sorted CD56 or NKG2C T cell subset, CD4+ or CD8+ T cells, or bulk PBMC T cells (not recorded which). The CDR3 protein is CSAKGGEGTPYNEQFF.